This T cell receptor beta chain was retrieved from a study of memory CD4+ T cells and cytomegalovirus serostatus. Turning to the study itself: Healthy Belgian adult donors included fewer than 10 CMV-positive and around 25 CMV-negative people.

Trimming took 1 base from V and 5 from J, leaving 5 bases between them. This CDR3 is 12 amino acids long. CDR1 is SGHVS and CDR2 is FNYEAQ in the germline V gene. Generated by immunoSEQ multiplex PCR, the TCRdb table keeps only in-frame clones and is missing some. The sample holds around 60,000 clones, 80% to 85% seen once. Single viable CD3+CD4+CD8-CD45RO+ cells were sorted as the memory CD4+ T cells. CD4+ T cells were isolated by positive magnetic selection. This clonotype originated in an adult in good health and CMV-seronegative. The chain links TRBV7-6 to TRBJ2-5; unclear D gene. Specimen: memory CD4+ T cells from blood. This chain's CDR3 is CASSLELETQYF. CDR3 bases: TGTGCCAGCAGCTTAGAATTGGAGACCCAGTACTTC.